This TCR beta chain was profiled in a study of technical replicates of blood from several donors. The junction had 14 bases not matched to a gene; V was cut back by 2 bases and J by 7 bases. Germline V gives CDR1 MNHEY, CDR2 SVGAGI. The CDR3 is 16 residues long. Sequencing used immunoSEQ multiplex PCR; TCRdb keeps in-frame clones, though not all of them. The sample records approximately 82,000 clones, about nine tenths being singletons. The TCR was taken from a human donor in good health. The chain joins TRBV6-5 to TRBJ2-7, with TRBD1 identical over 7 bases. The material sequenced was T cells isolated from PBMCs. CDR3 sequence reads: CASSYPPTGISGEQYF. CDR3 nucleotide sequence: TGTGCCAGCAGTTACCCTCCGACAGGGATATCGGGAGAGCAGTACTTC.